The next 26 T cell receptor beta chains were all read from a single sample in a study of blood T cell repertoires in COVID-19. Profiled with immunoSEQ multiplex PCR; TCRdb holds only in-frame clones, not every one. The data show about 66,000 clones, with roughly 82% seen just once and roughly 6.7% held by the top ten. The source material was peripheral blood. These TCRs come from a man in his 60s with acute or convalescent COVID-19.

The rearrangement links TRBV5-8 to TRBJ2-6; D call uncertain. The germline V and J ends were trimmed by 3 bases and 0 bases, with 4 bases remaining between them. Germline V gene lookup returns CDR1 SGHTS and CDR2 YDEGEE. CDR3 length: 14 amino acids. The chain's CDR3 is CASSYFSGANVLTF. The CDR3 DNA reads TGTGCCAGCAGCTACTTCTCTGGGGCCAACGTCCTGACTTTC.

The genes are TRBV5-1 and TRBJ1-5; a possible D gene is TRBD1 (6 bases). V lost 0 bases to trimming and J lost 1 base, with 11 bases between them. The CDR3 has 16 residues. Looked up from germline, CDR1 is SGHRS and CDR2 is YFSETQ. The CDR3 DNA reads as TGCGCCAGCAGCTTGGAGGGGGTGGGGAGCAATCAGCCCCAGCATTTT. This sequence encodes CASSLEGVGSNQPQHF.

The chain has TRBV29-1 and TRBJ1-2; TRBD1 matches 12 bases. The CDR3 spans 15 residues. Germline values: CDR1 SQVTM, CDR2 ANQGSEA. Unmatched junction bases numbered 9, after V lost 6 bases and J lost 4 bases. This CDR3 reads CSVSAGTGGGYGYTF. CDR3 nucleotide sequence: TGCAGCGTCAGCGCCGGGACAGGGGGCGGCTATGGCTACACCTTC.

This clone was counted once. The V call is TRBV10-3, the J call TRBJ1-2; 9 positions match TRBD1. CDR1 and CDR2 (germline): ENHRY, SYGVKD. J lost 6 bases, V lost 6 bases, and 14 bases had no gene match. This CDR3 spans 16 amino acids. The CDR3: CAISQVQPGTGNGYTF. The CDR3, as DNA: TGTGCCATCAGCCAAGTTCAACCCGGGACAGGGAATGGCTACACCTTC.

The chain carries TRBV9 and TRBJ2-1; 7 bases match TRBD2. Trimming took 4 bases from V and 1 from J; bases not matched to a gene: 8. This CDR3 contains 16 residues. Germline-derived CDR1 and CDR2 are SGDLS and YYNGEE. DNA for the CDR3: TGTGCCAGCAGCTCACGACTAGCCGGATCCTACAATGAGCAGTTCTTC. Translated, it gives CASSSRLAGSYNEQFF.

The chain is built from TRBV10-1 and TRBJ1-5, with D perhaps matching TRBD1 (6 bases). Between the trimmed V and J ends, which lost 9 bases and 6 bases, there was a span of 15 bases. The CDR3 runs to 13 residues. The germline gives CDR1 WNHNN, CDR2 SYGVQD (reference sequence). CDR3 sequence: CASSQGVSQPQHF. The CDR3 DNA reads TGCGCCAGTTCACAGGGTGTCTCTCAGCCCCAGCATTTT.

The chain couples TRBV5-6 to TRBJ2-5; D is uncertain. The CDR3 covers 14 residues. In germline, CDR1 is SGHDT, CDR2 YYEEEE. Trimming removed 4 bases at V and 1 base at J, with 11 bases between. CDR3 nucleotide sequence: TGTGCCAGCAGCCTCCGGTTGGTCCAAGAGACCCAGTACTTC. Translating it yields CASSLRLVQETQYF.

The chain is built from TRBV12-3 or TRBV12-4 and TRBJ2-7, with D maybe TRBD1 (6 bases). The V end was cut by 6 bases, the J end by 2 bases, with 11 bases between. This CDR3 has 13 amino acids. CDR3 amino acids: CASRGRGAYEQYF. In nucleotides, the CDR3 is TGTGCCAGCAGGGGCAGGGGAGCCTACGAGCAGTACTTC.

A note on this clone: Because it lacks the conserved phenylalanine or tryptophan at the end, this CDR3 is likely a read error. It is unclear where the CDR3 begins or ends on the DNA, so no DNA is shown, and the CDR3 is as TCRdb lists it. The gene calls are TRBV14 and TRBJ1-2. The CDR3 sequence runs 10 residues, both termini included. Germline CDR1 and CDR2: SGHDN and FVKESK. CDR3 protein: CASSHDFRGV.

The chain uses TRBV5-1 and TRBJ2-2; D is possibly TRBD2 (5 bases). Germline-derived CDR1 and CDR2 are SGHRS and YFSETQ. This CDR3 is 13 amino acids long. The V end was cut by 6 bases, the J end by 4 bases, with 10 bases between. The CDR3 loop is CASTPDFTGELFF. The CDR3 DNA sequence: TGCGCCAGCACCCCGGACTTCACCGGGGAGCTGTTTTTT.

The rearrangement uses TRBV6-5 and TRBJ2-2, with D maybe TRBD2 (5 bases). Trimming took off 4 bases at V and 9 bases at J, with 21 bases between the two ends. The CDR3 sequence is 16 residues long. Germline values: CDR1 MNHEY, CDR2 SVGAGI. CDR3 nucleotide sequence: TGTGCCAGCAGTTCACCGACGACGGGGAATAACCGGGAGCTGTTTTTT. This gives the protein CASSSPTTGNNRELFF.

J is TRBJ1-2 and V is TRBV27; 9 bases align to TRBD1. The V segment lost 5 bases and the J segment 7 bases; nucleotides outside the gene matches: 2. Looked up from germline, CDR1 is MNHEY and CDR2 is SMNVEV (reference sequence). This CDR3 has 12 amino acids. CDR3 nucleotides: TGTGCCAGCAGTGGGACAGGGCTTGGCTACACCTTC. Amino acids: CASSGTGLGYTF.

The CDR3, as DNA: TGTGCCACCTCAGGTACAGGGGGATACGAGCAGTACTTC. It codes for CATSGTGGYEQYF. This chain connects TRBV2 to TRBJ2-7, with 8 bases lining up with TRBD1. The CDR3 spans 13 residues. The V gene's germline CDR1 is SNHLY and CDR2 FYNNEI. V trimming: 10 bases; J trimming: 4 bases; junction bases outside the gene matches: 9.

On this clone: A read error may account for a junction end that differs from germline. The rearrangement links TRBV30 to TRBJ1-2, with D tentatively TRBD1 (5 bases). This CDR3 region has 10 residues. Per the germline V gene, CDR1 is GTSNPN and CDR2 is SVGIG (reference sequence). The CDR3 here is CAWSRGKVPF. The CDR3 DNA reads TGTGCCTGGAGTAGGGGAAAAGTCCCCTTC.

On this clone itself: In the same sample, other DNA sequences code for this CDR3. V is TRBV5-1 and J is TRBJ1-1; 8 bases are a match to TRBD1. CDR1 SGHRS and CDR2 YFSETQ come from the germline V gene. The CDR3 consists of 14 residues. V was pared by 4 bases and J by 1 base, with 3 bases of the junction left unmatched. This CDR3 is CASSAGTGNTEAFF. The DNA of the CDR3 is TGCGCCAGCAGCGCCGGGACAGGGAACACTGAAGCTTTCTTT.

The J gene is TRBJ1-1, the V gene TRBV29-1; D unclear. Germline-derived CDR1 and CDR2 are SQVTM and ANQGSEA. The CDR3 is 11 residues long. Trimming cost V 7 bases and J 0 bases, with 6 bases left between them. The CDR3 DNA follows: TGCAGCGCTCTTATGAACACTGAAGCTTTCTTT. Protein sequence: CSALMNTEAFF.

In its sample, this clone was seen once. The genes are TRBV18 and TRBJ2-1; D is ambiguous. The CDR3 has 15 residues. The germline V gene has CDR1 KGHSH and CDR2 LQKENI. The germline V and J ends were trimmed by 3 bases and 5 bases, with 14 bases remaining between them. The CDR3 region is CASSPPILGNNEQFF. For the CDR3, the DNA is TGTGCCAGCTCACCCCCGATTTTGGGCAACAATGAGCAGTTCTTC.

The chain couples TRBV6-5 to TRBJ2-2; 10 nucleotides match TRBD1. The CDR3 is 15 amino acids. The germline V gene has CDR1 MNHEY and CDR2 SVGAGI. Germline trimming cut 8 bases from V and 6 bases from J; bases unmatched to any gene: 9. Written as DNA, the CDR3 is TGTGCCAGCGAAGGTGGGACAGGGGTGTCCGGGGAGCTGTTTTTT. As protein: CASEGGTGVSGELFF.

J is TRBJ2-3 and V is TRBV5-1, with 7 bases aligning to TRBD2. CDR3 length: 15 residues. Trimming at V came to 4 bases and at J to 0 bases, leaving 5 bases not matched to a gene. Germline V CDR1 and CDR2: SGHRS, YFSETQ. The CDR3, as DNA: TGCGCCAGCAGCAATTTAGCGGGCAGCACAGATACGCAGTATTTT. It codes for CASSNLAGSTDTQYF.

The chain couples TRBV19 to TRBJ2-1, with D possibly being TRBD1 (5 bases). Trimming shortened V by 2 bases and J by 5 bases, and 16 bases separated the two germline ends. The CDR3 contains 16 residues. Germline V gene lookup returns CDR1 LNHDA and CDR2 SQIVND (reference sequence). DNA for the CDR3: TGTGCCAGTAGTATACGCCCCCGCAGGGTCCACAATGAGCAGTTCTTC. This codes for CASSIRPRRVHNEQFF.

This clone came up once. The gene calls are TRBV11-2 and TRBJ1-6, with 9 nucleotides matching TRBD1. The V gene's germline CDR1 is SGHAT and CDR2 FQNNGV. The CDR3 totals 16 residues. V was pared by 3 bases and J by 7 bases, with 7 bases of the junction left unmatched. The CDR3 protein is CASSLGGQGGNSPLHF. In DNA form, the CDR3 reads TGTGCCAGCAGCTTGGGGGGACAGGGAGGGAATTCACCCCTCCACTTT.

The V gene is TRBV5-4, the J gene TRBJ1-2; tentative D call: TRBD1 (5 bases). Germline-derived CDR1 and CDR2 are SGHNT and YYREEE (reference sequence). This CDR3 comprises 14 residues. V was trimmed by 2 bases and J by 7 bases, leaving 15 bases between them. The chain's CDR3 is CASSLKKGLTGYTF. For the CDR3, the DNA is TGTGCCAGCAGCTTAAAAAAGGGGCTGACTGGCTACACCTTC.

This chain links TRBV7-2 with TRBJ2-1; D possibly corresponds to TRBD1 (6 bases). The germline V gene has CDR1 SGHTA and CDR2 FQGNSA. The CDR3 has 16 residues. The V end was cut by 4 bases, the J end by 3 bases, with 16 bases between. The CDR3 region has the DNA TGTGCCAGCAGCTCGTCACAGGGAAAGGGCTACAATGAGCAGTTCTTC. This codes for CASSSSQGKGYNEQFF.

This chain uses TRBV12-3 or TRBV12-4 with TRBJ2-3; no clear D. CDR3 length: 11 amino acids. Between the trimmed V and J ends, which lost 6 bases and 5 bases, there was a span of 6 bases. The CDR3 DNA follows: TGTGCCAGCAGGAACAGAGATACGCAGTATTTT. Translation: CASRNRDTQYF.

The table lists this clone with a count of one. J is TRBJ2-3 and V is TRBV27; 12 bases fit TRBD2. The CDR3 spans 15 residues. Germline CDR1 reads MNHEY; CDR2 reads SMNVEV (reference sequence). J was trimmed by 11 bases and V by 5 bases; bases with no gene match: 11. Here the CDR3 DNA reads TGTGCCAGCAGTAGACTAGCGGGGGCCTCGGGGGAGCAGTATTTT. It yields the protein CASSRLAGASGEQYF.

This rearrangement joins TRBV4-2 to TRBJ1-6; 11 bases line up with TRBD1. V shed 4 bases, J shed 9 bases, and the junction held 5 bases outside the gene matches. Germline assignment: CDR1 LGHNA and CDR2 YNFKEQ. This CDR3 contains 15 residues. The DNA of the CDR3 is TGTGCCAGCAGCCTCCTAGGACAGGGGGCTTCACCCCTCCACTTT. Its protein is CASSLLGQGASPLHF.